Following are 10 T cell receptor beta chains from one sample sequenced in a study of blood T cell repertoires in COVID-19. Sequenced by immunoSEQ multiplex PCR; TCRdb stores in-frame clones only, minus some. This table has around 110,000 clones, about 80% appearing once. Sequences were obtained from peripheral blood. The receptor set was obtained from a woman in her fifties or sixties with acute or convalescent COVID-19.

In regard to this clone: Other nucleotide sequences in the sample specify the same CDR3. The CDR3 bases are TGTGCCAGCAGCTTAGCCGGGCAGGGTGGCGAAAAACTGTTTTTT. This encodes CASSLAGQGGEKLFF. This chain uses TRBV7-2 with TRBJ1-4, with D perhaps TRBD1 (5 bases). This CDR3 has 15 residues. Germline values: CDR1 SGHTA, CDR2 FQGNSA. Trimming removed 0 bases from V and 8 bases from J, with 13 bases in between.

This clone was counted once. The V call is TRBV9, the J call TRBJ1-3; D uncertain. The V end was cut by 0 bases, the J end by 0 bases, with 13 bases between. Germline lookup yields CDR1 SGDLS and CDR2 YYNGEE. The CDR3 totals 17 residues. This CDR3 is CASSVDGSNLSGNTIYF. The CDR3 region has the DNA TGTGCCAGCAGCGTAGATGGGAGTAACCTCTCTGGAAACACCATATATTTT.

This CDR3 is CASSGGGFLQGKNQPQHF. CDR3 nucleotide sequence: TGTGCCAGCAGCGGTGGGGGTTTCCTACAGGGAAAGAATCAGCCCCAGCATTTT. V and J are TRBV7-9 and TRBJ1-5, with D possibly being TRBD1 (6 bases). Between the trimmed V and J ends, which lost 5 bases and 4 bases, there was a span of 24 bases. CDR1 is SEHNR and CDR2 is FQNEAQ in the germline V gene (reference sequence). The CDR3 is made up of 18 amino acids.

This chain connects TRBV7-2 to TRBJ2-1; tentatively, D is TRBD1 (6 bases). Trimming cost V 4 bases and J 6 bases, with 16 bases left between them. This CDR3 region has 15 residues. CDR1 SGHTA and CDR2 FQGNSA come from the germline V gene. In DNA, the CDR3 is TGTGCCAGCAGCTCCGCCGGGACAAGCTCCAATGAGCAGTTCTTC. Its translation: CASSSAGTSSNEQFF.

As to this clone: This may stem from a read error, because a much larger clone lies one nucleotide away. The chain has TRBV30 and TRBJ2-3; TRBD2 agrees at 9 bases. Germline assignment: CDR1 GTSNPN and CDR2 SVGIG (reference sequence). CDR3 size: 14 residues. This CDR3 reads CTWSPSGTTDTQYF. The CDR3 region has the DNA TGTACCTGGAGTCCTAGCGGGACGACAGATACGCAGTATTTT.

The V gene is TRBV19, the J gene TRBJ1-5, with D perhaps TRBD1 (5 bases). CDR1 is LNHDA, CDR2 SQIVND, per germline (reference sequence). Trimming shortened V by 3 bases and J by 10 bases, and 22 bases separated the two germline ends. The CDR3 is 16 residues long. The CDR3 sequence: CASSIWEEVRVRPQHF. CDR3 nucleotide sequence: TGTGCCAGTAGTATTTGGGAGGAAGTCAGGGTCCGTCCCCAGCATTTT.

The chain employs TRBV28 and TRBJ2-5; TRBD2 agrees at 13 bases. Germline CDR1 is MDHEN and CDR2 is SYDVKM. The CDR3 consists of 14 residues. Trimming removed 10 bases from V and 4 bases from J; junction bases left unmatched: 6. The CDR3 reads CATRTSGRGETQYF. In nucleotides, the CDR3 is TGTGCCACCAGGACTAGCGGGAGAGGAGAGACCCAGTACTTC. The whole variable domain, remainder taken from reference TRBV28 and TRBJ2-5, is DVKVTQSSRYLVKRTGEKVFLECVQDMDHENMFWYRQDPGLGLRLIYFSYDVKMKEKGDIPEGYSVSREKKERFSLILESASTNQTSMYLCATRTSGRGETQYFGPGTRLLVL.

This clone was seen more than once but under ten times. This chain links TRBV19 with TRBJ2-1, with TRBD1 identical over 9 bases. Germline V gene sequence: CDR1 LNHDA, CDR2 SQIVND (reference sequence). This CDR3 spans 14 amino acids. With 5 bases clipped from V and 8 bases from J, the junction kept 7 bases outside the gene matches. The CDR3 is CASSLTGGRHEQFF. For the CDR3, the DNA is TGTGCCAGTAGTCTGACAGGGGGTAGGCATGAGCAGTTCTTC.

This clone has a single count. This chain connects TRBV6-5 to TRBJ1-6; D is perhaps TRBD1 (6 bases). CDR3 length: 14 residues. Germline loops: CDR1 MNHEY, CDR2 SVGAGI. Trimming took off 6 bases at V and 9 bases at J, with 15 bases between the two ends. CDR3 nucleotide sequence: TGTGCCAGCAGCCGGGACAACCCGATTTCACCCCTCCACTTT. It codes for CASSRDNPISPLHF.

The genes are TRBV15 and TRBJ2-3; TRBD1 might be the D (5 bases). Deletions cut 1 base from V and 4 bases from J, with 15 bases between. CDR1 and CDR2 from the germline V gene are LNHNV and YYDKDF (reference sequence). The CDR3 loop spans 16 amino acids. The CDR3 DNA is TGTGCCACCAGCAGAGGTCCGCAGGGAACGGCAGATACGCAGTATTTT. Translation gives CATSRGPQGTADTQYF.